Listed below are T cell receptor beta chains from one sample, sequenced in a study of T cells in localized non-small cell lung cancer. Profiling relied on immunoSEQ multiplex PCR, and the TCRdb table lists in-frame clones only, not all of them. The table lists 20,000 to 30,000 clones, 92% of them singletons. The sample here was peripheral blood, taken before any cancer treatment. These receptor sequences come from a woman aged 40 to 75 with stage I lung adenocarcinoma. CDR3s include the opening cysteine and the closing phenylalanine or tryptophan. Each record gives: J gene, V gene, clone size, D gene, CDR3 protein, CDR3 DNA. The D gene is left open where the match is weak. Some rows mark clone size as missing; the rest say once, few, many or name a class of expanded clone.

TRBJ1-2 | TRBV28 | once | . | CASSLANYGYTF | TGTGCCAGCAGTTTAGCTAACTATGGCTACACCTTC
TRBJ2-5 | TRBV5-1 | once | . | CASSLAPGEETQYF | TGCGCCAGCAGCTTGGCCCCCGGGGAAGAGACCCAGTACTTC
TRBJ1-5 | TRBV28 | . | . | CASSRGGLYSNQPQHF | TGTGCCAGCAGCCGGGGGGGCCTCTATAGCAATCAGCCCCAGCATTTT
TRBJ1-1 | TRBV27 | . | TRBD1 | CASSLQGAGTEAFF | TGTGCCAGCAGTTTACAGGGGGCAGGCACTGAAGCTTTCTTT
TRBJ1-5 | TRBV9 | . | TRBD1 | CASSAGQGSQPQHF | TGTGCCAGCAGCGCGGGACAGGGGAGCCAGCCCCAGCATTTT
TRBJ2-6 | TRBV10-2 | . | . | CASTSGGAGANVLTF | TGCGCCAGCACCTCCGGGGGAGCTGGGGCCAACGTCCTGACTTTC
TRBJ2-7 | TRBV10-1 | . | . | CASSGRLTYEQYF | TGCGCCAGCAGTGGTCGACTAACCTACGAGCAGTACTTC
TRBJ1-5 | TRBV6-1 | . | . | CASSESGARQPQHF | TGTGCCAGCAGTGAATCCGGGGCACGACAGCCCCAGCATTTT
TRBJ2-5 | TRBV28 | . | TRBD2 | CASRTRLAGELETQYF | TGTGCCAGCAGGACCAGACTAGCGGGAGAATTGGAGACCCAGTACTTC
TRBJ1-1 | TRBV19 | . | . | CASRRGSGTEAFF | TGTGCCAGTAGGAGGGGGAGCGGCACTGAAGCTTTCTTT
TRBJ2-2 | TRBV19 | once | . | CASPAVGLTTTTGELFF | TGTGCTAGCCCGGCGGTAGGACTTACTACGACCACCGGGGAGCTGTTTTTT
TRBJ1-5 | TRBV4-1 | . | TRBD1 | CASSPRTGAESNQPQHF | TGCGCCAGCAGCCCCCGCACAGGGGCGGAAAGCAATCAGCCCCAGCATTTT
TRBJ2-5 | TRBV10-1 | once | . | CASSEGKKETQYF | TGCGCCAGCAGTGAGGGCAAGAAAGAGACCCAGTACTTC
TRBJ1-3 | TRBV11-1 | . | . | CASSLSEMNSGNTIYF | TGTGCCAGCAGCTTATCCGAGATGAACTCTGGAAACACCATATATTTT
TRBJ2-7 | TRBV9 | . | . | CASSENRWEPVDEQYF | TGTGCCAGCAGCGAAAACCGGTGGGAGCCGGTGGACGAGCAGTACTTC
TRBJ2-5 | TRBV18 | . | . | CASSPSPSPGETQYF | TGTGCCAGCTCACCCAGCCCTAGCCCGGGAGAGACCCAGTACTTC
TRBJ2-3 | TRBV7-9 | . | . | CASILRDRRTDTQYF | TGTGCCAGCATCCTCCGGGACCGCCGCACAGATACGCAGTATTTT
TRBJ2-7 | TRBV19 | . | TRBD2 | CASSIVRTSGRAAWIEQYF | TGTGCCAGTAGTATCGTAAGAACTAGCGGGAGGGCAGCGTGGATCGAGCAGTACTTC
TRBJ2-3 | TRBV4-1 | once | . | CASSQAQGTDTQYF | TGCGCCAGCAGCCAAGCTCAGGGCACAGATACGCAGTATTTT
TRBJ2-3 | TRBV29-1 | few | . | CSVGTSLGDTQYF | TGCAGCGTTGGGACTTCCCTCGGGGATACGCAGTATTTT
TRBJ2-1 | TRBV19 | . | . | CASSIFAGSSYNEQFF | TGTGCCAGTAGTATTTTTGCGGGAAGCTCCTACAATGAGCAGTTCTTC
TRBJ1-1 | TRBV6-1 | . | . | CASSDQGRREAFF | TGTGCCAGCAGTGATCAGGGGCGTAGAGAAGCTTTCTTT
TRBJ2-1 | TRBV5-1 | . | . | CASSGAPWGLNEQFF | TGCGCCAGCAGCGGGGCCCCCTGGGGTTTAAATGAGCAGTTCTTC
TRBJ1-4 | TRBV7-6 | . | . | CASSLLGEKLFF | TGTGCCAGCAGCCTCCTAGGGGAAAAACTGTTTTTT
TRBJ2-2 | TRBV28 | . | TRBD1 | CASATPGQGYRELFF | TGTGCCAGCGCGACTCCGGGACAGGGGTACCGGGAGCTGTTTTTT
TRBJ2-3 | TRBV13 | . | . | CASLTGGNTDTQYF | TGTGCCAGCCTCACTGGAGGGAACACAGATACGCAGTATTTT
TRBJ1-1 | TRBV19 | few | . | CASSLIPNTEAFF | TGTGCCAGTAGTCTTATTCCCAACACTGAAGCTTTCTTT
TRBJ2-1 | TRBV30 | . | TRBD2 | CAWSVRLAGVEQFF | TGTGCCTGGAGTGTACGGCTAGCGGGAGTTGAGCAGTTCTTC
TRBJ2-7 | TRBV28 | . | TRBD2 | CASGTIKYEQYF | TGTGCCAGTGGGACTATAAAGTACGAGCAGTACTTC
TRBJ1-2 | TRBV6-4 | . | TRBD1 | CASSERGQGRYGYTF | TGTGCCAGCAGTGAACGGGGACAGGGTCGCTATGGCTACACCTTC
TRBJ1-2 | TRBV14 | . | . | CASSLTGGAVYGYTF | TGTGCCAGCAGCCTGACAGGAGGGGCCGTCTATGGCTACACCTTC
TRBJ2-7 | TRBV27 | . | . | CASRSQGKGEQYF | TGTGCCAGCAGGTCTCAGGGGAAGGGCGAGCAGTACTTC
TRBJ2-2 | TRBV11-3 | few | TRBD2 | CASQRETGELFF | TGTGCCAGCCAGCGGGAAACCGGGGAGCTGTTTTTT
TRBJ2-7 | TRBV6-6 | . | TRBD2 | CASSDGAGGPGEQYF | TGTGCCAGCAGTGACGGGGCGGGAGGGCCGGGGGAGCAGTACTTC
TRBJ2-1 | TRBV20-1 | . | TRBD1 | CSARRGPEQFF | TGCAGTGCTAGAAGGGGGCCTGAGCAGTTCTTC